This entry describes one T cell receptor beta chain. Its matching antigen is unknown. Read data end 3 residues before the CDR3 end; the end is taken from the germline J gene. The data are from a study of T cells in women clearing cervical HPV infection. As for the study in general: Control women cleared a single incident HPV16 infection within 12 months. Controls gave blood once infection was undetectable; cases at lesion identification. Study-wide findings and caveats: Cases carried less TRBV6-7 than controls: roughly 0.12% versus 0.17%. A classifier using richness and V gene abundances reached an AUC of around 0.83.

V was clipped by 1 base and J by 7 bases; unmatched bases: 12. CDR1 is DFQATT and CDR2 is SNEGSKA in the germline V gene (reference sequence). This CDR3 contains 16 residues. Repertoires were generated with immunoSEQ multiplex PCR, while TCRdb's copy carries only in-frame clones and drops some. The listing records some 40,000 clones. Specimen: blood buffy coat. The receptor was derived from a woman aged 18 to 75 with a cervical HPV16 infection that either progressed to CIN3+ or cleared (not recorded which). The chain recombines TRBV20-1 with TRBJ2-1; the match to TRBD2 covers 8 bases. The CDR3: CSARGAGTRGGNEQFF. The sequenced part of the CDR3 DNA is TGCAGTGCTAGAGGGGCCGGGACTAGAGGGGGGAATGAG.